This T cell receptor beta chain was documented in a study of human T cells and chemical hapten exposure. Turning to the study itself: Upper back patch tests used 0.01% DPC, scored after 6 days. Mainly, slight library volume differences in the pool made TCR yields vary.

The V end lost 7 bases, the J end lost 1 base, and 11 bases lay between the germline ends. This CDR3 spans 14 amino acids. The V gene's germline CDR1 is MDHEN and CDR2 SYDVKM. Time point described: pre-sensitization, week 0. Treatment: therapeutic diphenylcyclopropenone sensitization with weekly scalp DPC. TCRdb re-called the RACE reads with MiXCR, one entry per CDR3 protein. The sample holds about 120,000 distinct CDR3 sequences, approximately 15% seen once. Study outcomes and limitations: Among TCRs, those above 1 in 1000 frequency were unaffected by DPC sensitization. Expanded TCRs clustered into significantly more large CDR3 similarity groups than controls, the analysis revealed.

With regard to this clonotype: Its antigen remains unknown.

The specimen comprised whole blood, sampled in connection with sensitization to the hapten diphenylcyclopropenone (DPC). The source of this sequence is a woman under 30 with alopecia areata. Some clones in this sample may be carry-over from other donors' samples. The rearrangement links TRBV28 to TRBJ2-1; D possibly matches TRBD1 or TRBD2 (5 bases each). CDR3 nucleotides: TGTGCCAGCAATGACGGGGCATCCTACAATGAGCAGTTCTTC. Protein product: CASNDGASYNEQFF.